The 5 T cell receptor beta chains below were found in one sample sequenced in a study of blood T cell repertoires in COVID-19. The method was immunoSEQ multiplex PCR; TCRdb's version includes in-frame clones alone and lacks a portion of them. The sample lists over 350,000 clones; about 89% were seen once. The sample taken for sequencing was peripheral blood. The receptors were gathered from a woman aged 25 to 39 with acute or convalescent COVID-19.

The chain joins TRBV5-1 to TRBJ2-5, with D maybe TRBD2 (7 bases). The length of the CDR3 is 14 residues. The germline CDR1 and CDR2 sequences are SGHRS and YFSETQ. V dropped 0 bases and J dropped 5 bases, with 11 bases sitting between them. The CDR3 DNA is TGCGCCAGCAGCTTGGCGGGGGGCGAGGAGACCCAGTACTTC. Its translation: CASSLAGGEETQYF.

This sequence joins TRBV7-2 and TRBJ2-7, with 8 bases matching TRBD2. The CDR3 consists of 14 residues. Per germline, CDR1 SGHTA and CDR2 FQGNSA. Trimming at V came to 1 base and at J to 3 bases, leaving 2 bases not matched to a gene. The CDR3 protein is CASSLDGGGYEQYF. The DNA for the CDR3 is TGTGCCAGCAGCTTAGACGGGGGGGGCTACGAGCAGTACTTC. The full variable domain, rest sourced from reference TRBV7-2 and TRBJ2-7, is GAGVSQSPSNKVTEKGKDVELRCDPISGHTALYWYRQSLGQGLEFLIYFQGNSAPDKSGLPSDRFSAERTGGSVSTLTIQRTQQEDSAVYLCASSLDGGGYEQYFGPGTRLTVT.

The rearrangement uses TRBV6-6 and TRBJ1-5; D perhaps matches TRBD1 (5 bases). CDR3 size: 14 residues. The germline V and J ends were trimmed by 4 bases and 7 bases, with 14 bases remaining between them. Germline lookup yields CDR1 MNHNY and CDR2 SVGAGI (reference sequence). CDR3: CASSWGRGRQPQHF. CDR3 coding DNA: TGTGCCAGCAGTTGGGGGAGGGGCAGGCAGCCCCAGCATTTT.

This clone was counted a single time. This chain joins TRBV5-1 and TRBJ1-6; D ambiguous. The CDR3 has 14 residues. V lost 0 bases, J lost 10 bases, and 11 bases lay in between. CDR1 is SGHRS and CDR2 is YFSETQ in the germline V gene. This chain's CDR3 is CASSLVEGGSPLHF. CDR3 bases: TGCGCCAGCAGCTTGGTGGAGGGAGGATCACCCCTCCACTTT.

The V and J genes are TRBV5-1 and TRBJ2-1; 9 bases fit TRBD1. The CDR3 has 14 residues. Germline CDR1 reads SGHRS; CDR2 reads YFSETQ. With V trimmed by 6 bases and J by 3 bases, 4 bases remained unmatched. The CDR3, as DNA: TGCGCCAGCAAAGGGGACAGGGACTACAATGAGCAGTTCTTC. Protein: CASKGDRDYNEQFF.